This TCR beta chain derives from a study of blood T cell repertoires in COVID-19. Trimming removed 10 bases from V and 1 base from J, with 10 bases in between. This CDR3 contains 12 residues. Germline V gene sequence: CDR1 MNHNY, CDR2 SVGAGI (reference sequence). This table comes from immunoSEQ multiplex PCR, and its TCRdb copy is limited to in-frame clones, with some not included. The sample has around 150,000 clones, almost 80% seen once. The sequence was collected from a man aged 60-69 years who had recovered from COVID-19. This chain uses TRBV6-6 with TRBJ1-1; D ambiguous. The sequenced material came from peripheral blood. CDR3 sequence reads: CATSTGNTEAFF. The CDR3 DNA follows: TGTGCCACTTCCACGGGGAACACTGAAGCTTTCTTT.